The TCR beta chain described here comes from a study of blood T cell repertoires in COVID-19 (TCRdb year 2020). Background for the entire study: The collaborator samples originated in the United States, Italy and Spain and spanned the acute and convalescent phases of COVID-19. The samples were drawn from the first 160 participants of the ongoing ImmuneRACE study and from 950 to 1,500 subjects provided by 6 global collaborators. HLA class I and class II types, where available, came from metadata supplied by the sample provider rather than from assay-based typing. The sample metadata nearly always contained a de-identified subject ID, COVID-19 status, age in years and sex. A freely available public database, intended as a resource for researchers studying the immune response to SARS-CoV-2, is where the repertoires were released. The material from the prospective study consisted of cDNA or gDNA derived from T cells, B-cell-depleted T cells, or PBMCs. Subjects who had been exposed to COVID-19, were actively infected with it, or had recovered from it provided the deeply sampled blood TCRbeta repertoires that made up the dataset. Study-wide findings and limitations: How much clinical and demographic metadata was included differed by source and by participant, and the metadata was provided uncurated.

This clone was picked up one time. Its antigen remains undetermined. There are no base qualities to consult, and no much larger clone falls within one base. Collaborating institutions collected whole blood in K2EDTA tubes following their own protocols. Collaborator samples were shipped for TCRbeta analysis as frozen whole blood, isolated PBMCs, or DNA extracted from either sample type. The immunoSEQ Assay, a bias-controlled multiplex PCR, was used to amplify TCRbeta CDR3 regions from genomic DNA. As for how the authors treated the data: Within the assay, amplification of reference gene primers was used to estimate how many nucleated cells each sample contained. To quantify the absolute abundance of each unique TCRbeta CDR3 rearrangement, sequence reads were collapsed and filtered. For each sample, productive Simpson clonality was calculated as the square root of Simpson's diversity index across productive rearrangements. TCRdb took this table from immuneACCESS and kept in-frame rearrangements with V and J called. Such tables lack part of the clones; where checked against another copy, unresolved V genes explain under half of the gap, and the rest is unexplained. Clonal size and the V and J genes are those of that table, whereas D and trimming came from the DNA. Recorded for this sample are about 86,000 clones; 65% to 85% of them occurred a single time. The top ten constitute roughly a third of the sample.

CDR1 and CDR2 are drawn from the germline V gene: SGHRS, YFSETQ. V is pruned by 1 base and J by 0 bases, leaving 5 bases of the junction without a gene match. Including cysteine and phenylalanine, the CDR3 has 16 amino acids. Solely the CDR3 DNA is kept, with 48 bases framed from the first base. The sequence links TRBV5-1 to TRBJ2-7, and 9 bases in between align with TRBD1. The receptor was isolated from a woman older than 75 with active or convalescent COVID-19. Sequenced sample: peripheral blood. Here the CDR3 is given as CASSLLGDRVSYEQYF. The DNA is TGCGCCAGCAGCTTGTTAGGGGACAGGGTCTCCTACGAGCAGTACTTC.